Sequencing of this T cell receptor (beta chain) was carried out in a study of blood T cells in healthy people across ages (dated by TCRdb to the mid-2010s). At the level of the whole study: In model experiments, template switching captured about one uniquely barcoded TCR beta cDNA molecule for every two T cells. The study analyzed two additional independent replicas of 1 million unique cDNA reads from the same blood draw for two donors, one aged 18 to 29 and one aged 80 or older. The study measured age-related changes in TCR beta repertoire diversity using deep sequencing normalized with unique cDNA molecular identifiers. Four age groups were formed from the donors: young (average roughly 16 years), middle-aged (more than 35), aged (62) and long-lived (approximately 80). To avoid experimental bias, donors of different ages were distributed randomly across sequencing lanes. General conclusions and limits of the study: Observed TCR beta diversity correlated strongly with the percentage of naive T cells measured by flow cytometry. The long-lived group showed more naive CD4+ T cells, fewer expanded clones and increased TCR diversity than the aged group, suggesting age selection. Estimates of total diversity based on one million sequenced T cells were regarded as lower bounds and as underestimates. As age increased, observed TCR beta diversity per million T cells dropped in a roughly linear way, and a significant reduction was already evident by age 40. Because donor CMV infection status was unknown, age-related changes in expanded clonotypes were potentially confounded. Conclusive comparison of naive and antigen-experienced compartments was prevented by the profiling of bulk unsorted PBMCs.

Systemically healthy Caucasian individuals from Russia, 39 in total and aged roughly 6 to 100 years, were included as donors. Roughly 11 milliliters of peripheral blood were drawn from each donor into EDTA-treated Vacutainer tubes. Ficoll-Paque density-gradient centrifugation was used to isolate PBMCs, with at least 6.5 million per sample. Total RNA, at least 6 micrograms per sample, was extracted from PBMCs with Trizol reagent. The percentages of naive CD45RAhigh/CD27high T cells were determined by flow cytometry on a PBMC aliquot from every donor. For this chain, trimming is 6 bases at the V end and 5 bases at the J end, and the number of junction bases without a gene match is 11. The germline V gene (reference sequence) provides CDR1 MNHNY and CDR2 SVGAGI. The CDR3 sequence holds 16 residues, the cysteine and phenylalanine included. The retained sequence is limited to the CDR3, 48 bases, with the frame set at the first base.

In its sample, this clonotype was seen many times. Its binding antigen is unknown. No base quality information exists; no much larger clone differs at one position. The library was obtained by 5' RACE. The instrument was an Illumina HiSeq 2500. A second PCR of about 6 to 11 cycles was run with a J-beta primer mix and a sample-barcoded 5' primer. A template-switch 5' adaptor carrying 12 random nucleotides introduced a unique molecular identifier onto each TCR beta cDNA molecule. At least 2.5 million CDR3-containing paired-end reads were obtained from each sample. All of the RNA was converted into first-strand cDNA using the Mint cDNA synthesis kit, with a TRBC-specific oligonucleotide serving as the primer. Following uracil-DNA glycosylase treatment, all cDNA underwent a first 18-cycle PCR with the universal primers M1SS and BC2_uni_R. The original pipeline was this. For normalization, 1 million high-quality reads were randomly selected from each sample, with every read carrying a distinct molecular identifier. Reads sharing molecular identifiers were discarded rather than binned into consensus sequences. MiTCR, set to a Q25 quality threshold and the strictest error-elimination algorithm, was used for CDR3 identification, clonotype clustering and error correction. A nonparametric unseen species model with Euler transformation was used to estimate a lower bound on total TCR beta diversity. Using fastp at Q25 and MiXCR, TCRdb reprocessed the public reads and kept productive beta chains. All rows with the same CDR3 protein become a single entry with the most common DNA and genes. The V and J calls and clone size come from TCRdb's table, not from the authors' own analysis. Counted in this sample were roughly 700,000 distinct CDR3 sequences; about a third of them appeared once. The ten top clones hold roughly 14% of the sample.

The origin of this receptor is an elderly woman in good health. Donor details come from another sample of the same person, matched by shared clones. The chain joins TRBV6-6 to TRBJ1-5; a stretch of 9 junction bases matches TRBD1. The material sequenced was blood. The encoded CDR3 is CASSPGQGRSDQPQHF. The DNA sequence is TGTGCCAGCAGCCCAGGACAGGGGCGCTCGGATCAGCCCCAGCATTTT.